These 8 T cell receptor beta chains were sequenced from one sample in a study of shared clonotypes between healthy human individuals (dated by TCRdb to about 2020). The library was produced with the immunoSEQ multiplex PCR assay. Sourced from immuneACCESS, this table was stored by TCRdb with only in-frame sequences that have V and J called. A share of the clones is absent; for the studies checked, an unresolved V gene accounts for under half, and the remainder has no known explanation. The sample has more than 450,000 clones on record, 70% to 80% of them singletons. The ten largest clones represent approximately 12% of the sample. The sample taken for sequencing was PBMCs. The receptors stem from a woman between 40 and 55 years old in good health. Some clones in this sample may be carry-over from other donors' samples.

The rearrangement uses TRBV15 and TRBJ2-5; TRBD1 matches 7 bases. The end of the DNA is better explained by TRBJ2-7, so the J call may be wrong. The CDR3 length is 14 residues. The germline V gene encodes CDR1 LNHNV and CDR2 YYDKDF (reference sequence). In DNA form, the CDR3 reads TGTGCCACCAGCAGAGATTCGACAGGGCGCGAGCAGTACTTC. Protein product: CATSRDSTGREQYF.

This rearrangement joins TRBV4-3 to TRBJ2-1; no clear D gene. Germline lookup yields CDR1 LGHNA and CDR2 YSLEER. Trimming shortened V by 0 bases and J by 0 bases, and 9 bases separated the two germline ends. CDR3 length: 16 residues. This CDR3 reads CASSQDYSSSYNEQFF. CDR3 nucleotide sequence: TGCGCCAGCAGCCAAGATTACTCATCCTCCTACAATGAGCAGTTCTTC.

The chain has TRBV20-1 and TRBJ2-1; D unresolved. Germline V gene sequence: CDR1 DFQATT, CDR2 SNEGSKA (reference sequence). Deletions cut 6 bases from V and 4 bases from J, with 7 bases between. The length of the CDR3 is 11 residues. In DNA form, the CDR3 reads TGCAGTGCCCGCTGGTACAATGAGCAGTTCTTC. Protein: CSARWYNEQFF.

The rearrangement links TRBV5-4 to TRBJ2-7, with D possibly being TRBD1 (6 bases). Per germline, CDR1 SGHNT and CDR2 YYREEE (reference sequence). The germline V and J ends were trimmed by 3 bases and 7 bases, with 14 bases remaining between them. This CDR3 is built from 13 residues. The CDR3 reads CASSYGQLGEQYF. As DNA, the CDR3 is TGTGCCAGCAGCTACGGACAGCTGGGGGAGCAGTACTTC.

This chain links TRBV7-2 with TRBJ2-3; D uncertain. Germline lookup yields CDR1 SGHTA and CDR2 FQGNSA. The CDR3 is 14 residues long. Trimming stripped 5 bases from V and 6 bases from J, with 15 bases between. The CDR3 sequence is CASSIPHELDTQYF. The CDR3 nucleotides are TGTGCCAGCAGCATCCCTCATGAGTTGGATACGCAGTATTTT.

V gene TRBV7-8 combines with J gene TRBJ1-3; D unclear. The CDR3 is 11 amino acids. The V gene lost 8 bases and the J gene lost 2 bases, with 4 bases spanning the gap. The V gene's germline CDR1 is SGHVS and CDR2 FQNEAQ. CDR3 in amino acids: CASRTGNTIYF. CDR3 nucleotides: TGTGCCAGCCGCACTGGAAACACCATATATTTT.

CDR3 residues: CASNRVGTRNNEQFF. The CDR3 bases are TGTGCCAGCAACCGAGTGGGGACTAGGAACAATGAGCAGTTCTTC. The chain employs TRBV5-4 and TRBJ2-1, with 8 bases fitting TRBD2. Germline loops: CDR1 SGHNT, CDR2 YYREEE (reference sequence). Trimming removed 6 bases from V and 5 bases from J; junction bases left unmatched: 10. The CDR3 length is 15 residues.

The table lists this clone with many counts. The V gene is TRBV11-1, the J gene TRBJ1-2; D call uncertain. From germline, CDR1 is SGHAT and CDR2 FQDESV (reference sequence). This CDR3 is built from 14 residues. The germline V and J ends were trimmed by 0 bases and 0 bases, with 5 bases remaining between them. CDR3 coding DNA: TGTGCCAGCAGCTTAGCAAGCTCTAACTATGGCTACACCTTC. Translating it yields CASSLASSNYGYTF.